These 26 T cell receptor beta chains share one sample of origin, sequenced in a study of blood T cell repertoires in COVID-19. The data were produced by immunoSEQ multiplex PCR, yet TCRdb's version contains in-frame clones alone and is incomplete. The sample lists 220,000 or so clones, less than 90% occurring once. Specimen: peripheral blood. The receptors come from a woman in her sixties or seventies who had recovered from COVID-19.

The V call is TRBV5-1, the J call TRBJ2-5; 16 nucleotides align to TRBD2. The V gene end was trimmed by 3 bases and the J gene end by 5 bases; junction bases not matched to a gene: 7. The germline V gene has CDR1 SGHRS and CDR2 YFSETQ. The CDR3 totals 17 residues. In DNA form, the CDR3 reads TGCGCCAGCAGCTCCGGGACTAGCGGGGGGGCCCTGGAGACCCAGTACTTC. As protein: CASSSGTSGGALETQYF.

This clone was picked up a small number of times. The chain joins TRBV30 to TRBJ1-1; TRBD1 matches at 8 bases. Germline loops: CDR1 GTSNPN, CDR2 SVGIG (reference sequence). The CDR3 sequence is 17 residues long. The V and J ends lost 3 bases and 4 bases, in that order; junction bases with no gene match: 16. CDR3: CAWSLSRDRGFGTEAFF. Here the CDR3 DNA reads TGTGCCTGGAGCCTCTCCCGAGACAGGGGATTTGGCACTGAAGCTTTCTTT.

This clone occurred once. The gene calls are TRBV7-2 and TRBJ1-2; D is possibly TRBD1 (5 bases). Germline lookup yields CDR1 SGHTA and CDR2 FQGNSA. Trimming cost V 7 bases and J 10 bases, with 19 bases left between them. This CDR3 comprises 13 residues. CDR3 coding DNA: TGTGCCAGCACCCCTCCGGGTGGACACATCTACACCTTC. Its translation: CASTPPGGHIYTF.

The rearrangement uses TRBV7-9 and TRBJ1-2; D is ambiguous. Trimming cost V 3 bases and J 4 bases, with 15 bases left between them. The CDR3 totals 15 residues. Looked up from germline, CDR1 is SEHNR and CDR2 is FQNEAQ (reference sequence). The CDR3: CASSLGSSVIYGYTF. CDR3 DNA: TGTGCCAGCAGCTTGGGGAGTTCGGTTATCTATGGCTACACCTTC.

The chain carries TRBV27 and TRBJ2-7; D not certain. Trimming pared 0 bases from V and 2 bases from J, leaving 8 bases between. Germline loops: CDR1 MNHEY, CDR2 SMNVEV (reference sequence). This CDR3 spans 14 amino acids. CDR3 in DNA: TGTGCCAGCAGTTTATCGTCTGGAGCCTACGAGCAGTACTTC. Protein product: CASSLSSGAYEQYF.

The rearrangement uses TRBV9 and TRBJ2-3; 14 bases are a match to TRBD2. CDR1 is SGDLS, CDR2 YYNGEE, per germline. J was trimmed by 2 bases and V by 3 bases; bases with no gene match: 5. CDR3 length: 17 amino acids. DNA of the CDR3: TGTGCCAGCAGCGCCGTGGGACTAGCGGGGGTCACAGATACGCAGTATTTT. It yields the protein CASSAVGLAGVTDTQYF.

The chain combines TRBV19 with TRBJ1-5, with 8 bases fitting TRBD1. The CDR3 has 17 amino acids. CDR1 and CDR2 from the germline V gene are LNHDA and SQIVND (reference sequence). V was pared by 5 bases and J by 0 bases, with 9 bases of the junction left unmatched. The CDR3 bases are TGTGCCAGTAGTCCCCCGAGGACAGGGACTAGCAATCAGCCCCAGCATTTT. Amino acids: CASSPPRTGTSNQPQHF. The variable domain in full, with the rest retrieved from reference TRBV19 and TRBJ1-5, is DGGITQSPKYLFRKEGQNVTLSCEQNLNHDAMYWYRQDPGQGLRLIYYSQIVNDFQKGDIAEGYSVSREKKESFPLTVTSAQKNPTAFYLCASSPPRTGTSNQPQHFGDGTRLSIL.

The chain combines TRBV6-5 with TRBJ2-7; 8 bases match TRBD2. CDR1 and CDR2 from the germline V gene are MNHEY and SVGAGI. The CDR3 sequence is 15 residues long. With 6 bases clipped from V and 1 base from J, the junction kept 8 bases outside the gene matches. The DNA for the CDR3 is TGTGCCAGCAGGGAGGTAGCGGGGAGGTCCTACGAGCAGTACTTC. Its protein product is CASREVAGRSYEQYF.

The rearrangement uses TRBV11-2 and TRBJ1-3; D remains ambiguous. This CDR3 has 17 amino acids. CDR1 is SGHAT, CDR2 FQNNGV, per germline. Deletions cut 5 bases from V and 9 bases from J, with 26 bases between. Here the CDR3 reads CASSPPARTPKLGTIYF. The CDR3 DNA sequence: TGTGCCAGCAGCCCACCCGCCCGGACTCCCAAACTGGGCACCATATATTTT.

The rearrangement links TRBV27 to TRBJ1-1; possibly TRBD1 for D (5 bases). V was pared by 4 bases and J by 6 bases, with 15 bases between. Germline CDR1 reads MNHEY; CDR2 reads SMNVEV (reference sequence). This CDR3 comprises 14 residues. The CDR3 DNA follows: TGTGCCAGCAGTTCACGGGGGGTTCGGGCTGAAGCTTTCTTT. This translates into CASSSRGVRAEAFF.

The count of this clone is one. The V call is TRBV29-1, the J call TRBJ1-1, with 9 positions matching TRBD1. Germline V gene sequence: CDR1 SQVTM, CDR2 ANQGSEA. CDR3 length: 15 residues. J was trimmed by 2 bases and V by 7 bases; bases with no gene match: 11. The CDR3: CSAVRQGVTNTEAFF. DNA for the CDR3: TGCAGCGCTGTAAGACAGGGGGTGACCAACACTGAAGCTTTCTTT.

There are a few counts of this clone. The chain has TRBV4-3 and TRBJ1-5; no firm D call. The germline CDR1 and CDR2 sequences are LGHNA and YSLEER. This CDR3 is 13 amino acids long. V dropped 1 base and J dropped 4 bases, with 5 bases sitting between them. The CDR3 coding sequence is TGCGCCAGCAGCCAAGTTCCTAATCAGCCCCAGCATTTT. Its protein is CASSQVPNQPQHF.

V usage is TRBV3-1 (or the pseudogene TRBV3-2) and J usage is TRBJ2-6; D is unclear. Between the trimmed V and J ends, which lost 1 base and 4 bases, there was a span of 5 bases. The CDR3 sequence is 14 residues long. The germline V gene encodes CDR1 LGHDT and CDR2 YNNKEL (reference sequence). CDR3 nucleotides: TGTGCCAGCAGCCAAGCTTCGGGGGCCAACGTCCTGACTTTC. Amino acids: CASSQASGANVLTF.

This chain uses TRBV19 with TRBJ1-5; perhaps TRBD1 as D (5 bases). CDR3 length: 13 amino acids. Germline loops: CDR1 LNHDA, CDR2 SQIVND (reference sequence). Between the trimmed V and J ends, which lost 9 bases and 9 bases, there was a span of 18 bases. CDR3 region: CASSGQQMSPQHF. CDR3 nucleotide sequence: TGTGCCAGCTCAGGGCAGCAAATGTCGCCCCAGCATTTT.

The chain carries TRBV14 and TRBJ2-3; the match to TRBD2 covers 7 bases. The CDR3 runs to 16 residues. Losses at the gene ends were 3 bases for V and 3 bases for J; bases not matched to a gene: 9. Looked up from germline, CDR1 is SGHDN and CDR2 is FVKESK. In DNA, the CDR3 is TGTGCCAGCAGCCAGGGGAGAGTAGCGGGTACAGATACGCAGTATTTT. The encoded protein is CASSQGRVAGTDTQYF. The variable domain in full, with the rest retrieved from reference TRBV14 and TRBJ2-3, is EAGVTQFPSHSVIEKGQTVTLRCDPISGHDNLYWYRRVMGKEIKFLLHFVKESKQDESGMPNNRFLAERTGGTYSTLKVQPAELEDSGVYFCASSQGRVAGTDTQYFGPGTRLTVL.

This chain connects TRBV5-6 to TRBJ1-2; perhaps TRBD1 as D (6 bases). Germline assignment: CDR1 SGHDT and CDR2 YYEEEE. The CDR3 runs 14 residues. Deletions cut 3 bases from V and 2 bases from J, with 11 bases between. The CDR3 bases are TGTGCCAGCAGCTCCAAGGGGGGGAACTATGGCTACACCTTC. Encoded protein: CASSSKGGNYGYTF.

The count of this clone is one. The chain combines TRBV19 with TRBJ1-4, with 7 bases aligning to TRBD1. Germline CDR1 is LNHDA and CDR2 is SQIVND (reference sequence). The V gene end was trimmed by 4 bases and the J gene end by 3 bases; junction bases not matched to a gene: 2. The CDR3 contains 14 residues. The CDR3 loop is CASSTTGSNEKLFF. The CDR3 DNA reads as TGTGCCAGTAGTACGACAGGGTCTAATGAAAAACTGTTTTTT.

The CDR3 DNA reads TGTGCCACCAGCAGAGATCGAGGTCGTGAGCAGTTCTTC. Amino acid sequence: CATSRDRGREQFF. The chain carries TRBV15 and TRBJ2-1, with D unclear. CDR3 length equals 13 residues. Trimming stripped 0 bases from V and 9 bases from J, with 9 bases between. Per the germline V gene, CDR1 is LNHNV and CDR2 is YYDKDF (reference sequence).

There are a few counts of this clone. The chain has TRBV19 and TRBJ2-7; 9 bases match TRBD1. After removal of 7 bases from V and 3 bases from J, the junction contained 10 bases not matched to a gene. Germline CDR1 reads LNHDA; CDR2 reads SQIVND (reference sequence). The length of the CDR3 is 15 residues. DNA of the CDR3: TGTGCCAGTAACCGATCTCCGGGACAGGGCTACGAGCAGTACTTC. As protein: CASNRSPGQGYEQYF.

The rearrangement joins TRBV11-3 to TRBJ2-2; TRBD2 matches at 10 bases. This CDR3 region has 16 residues. The germline CDR1 and CDR2 sequences are SGHNT and YENEEA. V shed 5 bases and J 8 bases; nucleotides not matched to a gene: 11. The CDR3 region has the DNA TGTGCCAGCAGCCACCAGCGGGGGGGTCGGTCAGGGGAGCTGTTTTTT. It specifies CASSHQRGGRSGELFF.

This rearrangement joins TRBV7-6 to TRBJ2-3; 8 bases align to TRBD1. The CDR3 has 16 residues. From germline, CDR1 is SGHVS and CDR2 FNYEAQ. Trimming removed 1 base from V and 7 bases from J; junction bases left unmatched: 10. The CDR3: CASSLEGTGPLNTQYF. CDR3 DNA sequence: TGTGCCAGCAGCTTAGAAGGGACAGGACCTCTGAATACGCAGTATTTT. The full variable domain, its missing parts supplied by reference TRBV7-6 and TRBJ2-3, is GAGVSQSPRYKVTKRGQDVALRCDPISGHVSLYWYRQALGQGPEFLTYFNYEAQQDKSGLPNDRFSAERPEGSISTLTIQRTEQRDSAMYRCASSLEGTGPLNTQYFGPGTRLTVL.

This chain uses TRBV19 with TRBJ1-2; TRBD1 aligns across 7 bases. Germline CDR1 LNHDA, CDR2 SQIVND (reference sequence). Trimming at V came to 0 bases and at J to 8 bases, leaving 9 bases not matched to a gene. This CDR3 spans 15 amino acids. The CDR3 region has the DNA TGTGCCAGTAGTATAGACACGACAGGGATGAGAGGCTACACCTTC. Residues: CASSIDTTGMRGYTF.

This sequence joins TRBV5-6 and TRBJ2-2, with TRBD2 matching over 9 bases. V was clipped by 5 bases and J by 4 bases; unmatched bases: 18. This CDR3 has 19 amino acids. CDR1 and CDR2 from the germline V gene are SGHDT and YYEEEE. The CDR3 reads CASSVLGAGGWTGTGELFF. CDR3 sequence (DNA): TGTGCCAGCAGTGTACTTGGAGCGGGGGGTTGGACAGGCACCGGGGAGCTGTTTTTT.

The chain joins TRBV5-1 to TRBJ2-7; D may be TRBD2 (6 bases). The CDR3 is 16 amino acids. Trimming took 5 bases from V and 2 from J, leaving 20 bases between them. Germline lookup yields CDR1 SGHRS and CDR2 YFSETQ. The CDR3 nucleotides read TGCGCCAGCAGGGATTTGCGGGGCCTTATAACCTACGAGCAGTACTTC. As protein: CASRDLRGLITYEQYF.

This clone has just one count. V and J are TRBV7-2 and TRBJ2-2; D ambiguous. The CDR3 extends over 14 amino acids. V was trimmed by 3 bases and J by 1 base, leaving 6 bases between them. Germline V lookup: CDR1 SGHTA, CDR2 FQGNSA. CDR3 nucleotide sequence: TGTGCCAGCAGCTTGGCAGGGAACACCGGGGAGCTGTTTTTT. Translating gives CASSLAGNTGELFF.

The chain is built from TRBV2 and TRBJ2-7; 9 nucleotides line up with TRBD1. The CDR3 sequence is 15 residues long. Per germline, CDR1 SNHLY and CDR2 FYNNEI. V was clipped by 7 bases and J by 5 bases; unmatched bases: 12. The CDR3 protein is CASTKEWDRAHEQYF. The CDR3 nucleotides are TGTGCCAGCACCAAGGAGTGGGACAGGGCCCACGAGCAGTACTTC. The variable domain in full, with the rest retrieved from reference TRBV2 and TRBJ2-7, is EPEVTQTPSHQVTQMGQEVILRCVPISNHLYFYWYRQILGQKVEFLVSFYNNEISEKSEIFDDQFSVERPDGSNFTLKIRSTKLEDSAMYFCASTKEWDRAHEQYFGPGTRLTVT.